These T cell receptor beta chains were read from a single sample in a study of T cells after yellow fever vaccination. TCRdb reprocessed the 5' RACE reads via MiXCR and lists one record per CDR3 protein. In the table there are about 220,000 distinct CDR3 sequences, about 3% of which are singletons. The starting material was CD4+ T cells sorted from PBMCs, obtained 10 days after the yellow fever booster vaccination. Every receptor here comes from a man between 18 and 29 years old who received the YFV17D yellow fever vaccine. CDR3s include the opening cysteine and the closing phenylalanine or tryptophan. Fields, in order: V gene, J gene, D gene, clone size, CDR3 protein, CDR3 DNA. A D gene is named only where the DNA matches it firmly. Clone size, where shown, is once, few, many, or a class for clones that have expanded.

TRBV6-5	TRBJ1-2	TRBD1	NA	CASSRGQGEYGYTF	TGTGCCAGCAGCCGGGGACAGGGGGAGTATGGCTACACCTTC
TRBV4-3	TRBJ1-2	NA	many	CASSRANQGNYGYTF	TGCGCCAGCAGCCGAGCGAACCAGGGAAACTATGGCTACACCTTC
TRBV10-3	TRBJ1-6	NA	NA	CAIGRDRSPLHF	TGTGCCATCGGGAGGGATCGATCACCCCTCCACTTT
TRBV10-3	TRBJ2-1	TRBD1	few	CAITPDRGLYNEQFF	TGTGCCATCACACCGGACAGGGGGCTCTACAATGAGCAGTTCTTC
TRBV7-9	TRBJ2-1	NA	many	CASSLYHARVDEQFF	TGTGCCAGCAGCTTATATCACGCCAGGGTGGATGAGCAGTTCTTC
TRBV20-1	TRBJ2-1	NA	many	CSAVDRLNEQFF	TGCAGTGCGGTGGACCGGCTGAATGAGCAGTTCTTC
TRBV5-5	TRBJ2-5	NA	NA	CASSLEAGGGQETQYF	TGTGCCAGCAGCTTGGAGGCAGGGGGAGGCCAAGAGACCCAGTACTTC
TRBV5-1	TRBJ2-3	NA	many	CASSSPPGLSPREADTQYF	TGCGCCAGCAGCTCGCCGCCTGGACTATCCCCGAGGGAAGCAGATACGCAGTATTTT
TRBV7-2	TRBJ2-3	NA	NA	CASSFDYTQYF	TGTGCCAGCAGCTTTGACTATACGCAGTATTTT
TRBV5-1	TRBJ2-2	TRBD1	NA	CSSSSTGGRDTGELFF	TGCTCCAGCAGCTCGACAGGGGGCCGGGACACCGGGGAGCTGTTTTTT
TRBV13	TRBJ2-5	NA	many	CASSLARGGRETQYF	TGTGCCAGCAGCTTGGCGAGGGGTGGTAGAGAGACCCAGTACTTC
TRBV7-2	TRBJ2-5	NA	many	CASSPGGRETQYF	TGTGCCAGCAGCCCGGGCGGTCGGGAGACCCAGTACTTC
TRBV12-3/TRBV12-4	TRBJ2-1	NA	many	CASSLTLGEQFF	TGTGCCAGCAGTTTAACGCTAGGAGAGCAGTTCTTC
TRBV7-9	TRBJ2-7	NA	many	CASSLERALAKPLSYEQYF	TGTGCCAGCAGCTTAGAGCGCGCACTAGCCAAGCCTCTCTCCTACGAGCAGTACTTC
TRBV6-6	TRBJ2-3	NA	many	CASGGADTQYF	TGTGCCAGTGGGGGCGCAGATACGCAGTATTTT
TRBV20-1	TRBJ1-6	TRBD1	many	CSAVTGNNSPLHF	TGCAGTGCTGTGACAGGGAATAATTCACCCCTCCACTTT
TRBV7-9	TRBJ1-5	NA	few	CASSKGEIANQPQHF	TGTGCCAGCAGCAAGGGGGAGATAGCTAATCAGCCCCAGCATTTT
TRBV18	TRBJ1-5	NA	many	CASSRQDNQPQHF	TGTGCCAGCTCCCGCCAAGACAATCAGCCCCAGCATTTT
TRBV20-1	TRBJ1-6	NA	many	CSARDITRNYNSPLHF	TGCAGTGCTAGAGATATAACGCGGAATTATAATTCACCCCTCCACTTT
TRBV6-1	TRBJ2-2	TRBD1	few	CASRIQGAGELFF	TGTGCCAGCAGAATACAGGGGGCCGGGGAGCTGTTTTTT
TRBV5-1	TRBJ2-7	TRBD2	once	CASSTPAGETYEQYF	TGTGCCAGCAGCACACCAGCGGGAGAAACCTACGAGCAGTACTTC
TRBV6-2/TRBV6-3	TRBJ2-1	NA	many	CASSYGMRGNEQFF	TGTGCCAGCAGTTATGGGATGCGGGGCAATGAGCAGTTCTTC
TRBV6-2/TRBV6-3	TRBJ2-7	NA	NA	CASTPTGVNEQYF	TGTGCCAGCACCCCGACGGGGGTCAACGAGCAGTACTTC
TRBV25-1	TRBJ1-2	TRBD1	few	CASSELQDREDGYTF	TGTGCCAGCAGTGAATTGCAAGACAGGGAGGATGGCTACACCTTC
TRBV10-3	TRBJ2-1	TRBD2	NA	CANSPLADSYNEQFF	TGTGCCAACTCCCCACTAGCGGACTCCTACAATGAGCAGTTCTTC
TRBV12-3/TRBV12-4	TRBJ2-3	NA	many	CASNLGGGVDTQYF	TGTGCCAGCAACCTCGGAGGGGGAGTAGATACGCAGTATTTT
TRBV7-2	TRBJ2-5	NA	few	CASSLPRRETQYF	TGTGCCAGCAGCTTACCCAGGCGAGAGACCCAGTACTTC
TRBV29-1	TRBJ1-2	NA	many	CSVEEKDLLYGYTF	TGCAGCGTTGAAGAAAAGGATCTCCTCTATGGCTACACCTTC
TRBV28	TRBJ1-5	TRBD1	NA	CASSTGQGADQPQHF	TGTGCCAGCAGTACGGGACAGGGGGCGGATCAGCCCCAGCATTTT